This T cell receptor beta chain was found in a study of control samples from healthy donors and cancer patients. This clone was observed a few times. The method was immunoSEQ multiplex PCR; TCRdb's version includes in-frame clones alone and lacks a portion of them. The repertoire holds approximately 100,000 clones, with roughly 86% as singletons. The CDR3 runs to 15 residues. V lost 7 bases to trimming and J lost 4 bases; unmatched junction nucleotides: 4. Germline CDR1 and CDR2: MNHEY and SVGAGI. This receptor was obtained from a man in his 60s in good health. The sequenced material came from blood. This chain links TRBV6-5 with TRBJ2-2; 12 bases are shared with TRBD2. CDR3 protein: CASTQTSGSTGELFF. The CDR3 nucleotides read TGTGCCAGCACCCAGACTAGCGGGAGCACCGGGGAGCTGTTTTTT.